The clone carrying this TCR beta chain showed up just a few times. Its antigen remains unidentified. Arm-PCR of CDR3 regions and iRepertoire HTBI primers were the basis on which TCR beta libraries were built. TCRdb re-called the multiplex PCR reads through MiXCR, storing one row per CDR3 protein. The sample shows approximately 440,000 distinct CDR3 sequences, around 15% of them seen only once. This sample's time point: newly diagnosed GD, antithyroid drugs for less than 3 months. Extracted RNA from PBMCs served as the source of the TCR library. The CDR3 is 13 amino acids. V gave up 5 bases and J gave up 5 bases, with 10 bases separating them. Germline lookup yields CDR1 SGHRS and CDR2 YFSETQ. This specimen comes from a study of regulatory T cells in long-lasting Graves disease. In the study overall: Graves' patients (newly diagnosed) had been on antithyroid drugs under 3 months.

Points from the study as a whole: The study found TRBV28, TRBJ1-2 and TRBJ2-5 favored in persistent disease. It was peripheral blood alone, not thyroid tissue, that was studied.

These data were likewise used in another study, on T cells in Graves' hyperthyroidism and ophthalmopathy. As that report states: Clonotypes that were expanded in thyroid above 0.001 mostly appeared in blood too.

The chain employs TRBV5-1 and TRBJ1-4, with a tentative D call TRBD1 (5 bases). Sequencing was performed on peripheral blood mononuclear cells (PBMCs), taken at new diagnosis, from a patient treated with antithyroid drugs. The source of this sequence is a man between 40 and 49 years old with Graves disease. The CDR3 nucleotides are TGCGCCAGCAGGGGGGGGGAGAATGAAAAACTGTTTTTT. Translating it yields CASRGGENEKLFF.